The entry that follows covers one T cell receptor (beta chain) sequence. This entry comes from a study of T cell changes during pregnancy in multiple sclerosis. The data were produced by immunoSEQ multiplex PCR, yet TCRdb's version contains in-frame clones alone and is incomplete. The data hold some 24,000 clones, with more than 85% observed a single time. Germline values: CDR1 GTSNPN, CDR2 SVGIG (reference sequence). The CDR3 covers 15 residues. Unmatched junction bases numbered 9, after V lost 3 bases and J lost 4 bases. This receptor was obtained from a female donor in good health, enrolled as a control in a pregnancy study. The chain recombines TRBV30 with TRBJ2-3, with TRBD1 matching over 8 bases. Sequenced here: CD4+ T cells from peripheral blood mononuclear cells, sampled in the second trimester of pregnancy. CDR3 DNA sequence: TGTGCCTGGAGCCCCGGACAGGGAACCGCAGATACGCAGTATTTT. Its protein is CAWSPGQGTADTQYF.